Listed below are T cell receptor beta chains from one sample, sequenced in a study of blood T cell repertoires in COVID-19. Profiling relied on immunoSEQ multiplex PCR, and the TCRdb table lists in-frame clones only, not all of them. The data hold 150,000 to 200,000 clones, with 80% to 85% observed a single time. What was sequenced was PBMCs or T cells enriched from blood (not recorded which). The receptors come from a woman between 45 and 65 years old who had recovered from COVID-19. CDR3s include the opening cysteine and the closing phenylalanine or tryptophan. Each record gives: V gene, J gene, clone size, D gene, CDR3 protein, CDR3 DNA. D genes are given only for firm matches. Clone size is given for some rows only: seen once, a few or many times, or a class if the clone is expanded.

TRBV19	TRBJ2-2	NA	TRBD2	CASSKASGSAGELFF	TGTGCCAGTAGTAAAGCTAGCGGGAGCGCCGGGGAGCTGTTTTTT
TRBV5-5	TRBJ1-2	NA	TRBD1	CASSLVQGAPINYGYTF	TGTGCCAGCAGCTTGGTACAGGGGGCCCCCATCAACTATGGCTACACCTTC
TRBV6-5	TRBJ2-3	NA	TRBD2	CASSYPLAGYTDTQYF	TGTGCCAGCAGTTACCCCCTAGCGGGGTACACAGATACGCAGTATTTT
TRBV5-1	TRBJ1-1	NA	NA	CASSERDSSWNTEAFF	TGCGCCAGCAGCGAACGAGACAGTTCATGGAACACTGAAGCTTTCTTT
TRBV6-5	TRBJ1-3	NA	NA	CASSYGGSGNTIYF	TGTGCCAGCAGTTACGGCGGCTCTGGAAACACCATATATTTT
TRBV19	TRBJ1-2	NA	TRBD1	CASSIERTGINYGYTF	TGTGCCAGTAGTATAGAAAGGACAGGGATCAACTATGGCTACACCTTC
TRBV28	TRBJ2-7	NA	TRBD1	CASRGQGAYEQYF	TGTGCCAGCAGGGGACAGGGTGCTTACGAGCAGTACTTC
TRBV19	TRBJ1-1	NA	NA	CASKDIQGTLMNTEAFF	TGTGCCAGTAAGGACATTCAGGGTACACTGATGAACACTGAAGCTTTCTTT
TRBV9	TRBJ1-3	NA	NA	CASTRQRDYSGNTIYF	TGTGCCAGCACCCGCCAGCGAGACTACTCTGGAAACACCATATATTTT
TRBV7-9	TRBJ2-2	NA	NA	CASSLVGPANTGELFF	TGTGCCAGCAGCTTAGTGGGGCCCGCGAACACCGGGGAGCTGTTTTTT
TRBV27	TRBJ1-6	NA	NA	CASKIQGGNSPLHF	TGTGCCAGCAAAATACAGGGCGGGAATTCACCCCTCCACTTT
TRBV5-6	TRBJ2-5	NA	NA	CASSLVGRAGETQYF	TGTGCCAGCAGCTTGGTGGGCAGGGCCGGGGAGACCCAGTACTTC
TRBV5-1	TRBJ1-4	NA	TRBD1	CASSGQGANEKLFF	TGCGCCAGCAGCGGACAGGGGGCGAATGAAAAACTGTTTTTT
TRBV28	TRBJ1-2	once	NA	CASSLESPYGYTF	TGTGCCAGCAGTTTGGAGTCCCCCTATGGCTACACCTTC
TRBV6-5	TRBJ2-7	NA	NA	CASGITGITYEQYF	TGTGCCAGCGGCATAACAGGGATCACCTACGAGCAGTACTTC
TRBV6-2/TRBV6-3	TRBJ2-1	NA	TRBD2	CASSPGTRETSRSYNEQFF	TGTGCCAGCAGTCCAGGGACTAGGGAGACTTCGCGCTCCTACAATGAGCAGTTCTTC
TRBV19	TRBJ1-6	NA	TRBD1	CASSPGTVNSPLHF	TGTGCCAGTAGTCCCGGGACAGTGAATTCACCCCTCCACTTT
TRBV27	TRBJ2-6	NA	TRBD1	CASRALGQGFNVLTF	TGTGCCAGCAGAGCCCTCGGACAGGGCTTTAACGTCCTGACTTTC
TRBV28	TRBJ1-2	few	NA	CASSLGLTYRNGYTF	TGTGCCAGCAGTTTGGGACTGACATATCGGAATGGCTACACCTTC
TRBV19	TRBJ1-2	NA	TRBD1	CASSIFGQGLYGYTF	TGTGCCAGTAGTATCTTCGGACAGGGGCTTTATGGCTACACCTTC
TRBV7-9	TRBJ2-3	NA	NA	CASSYRSEGTDTQYF	TGTGCCAGCAGCTATCGTAGCGAGGGCACAGATACGCAGTATTTT
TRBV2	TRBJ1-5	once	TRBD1	CASTGTVLGPNQPQHF	TGTGCCAGCACGGGGACAGTCCTGGGCCCTAATCAGCCCCAGCATTTT
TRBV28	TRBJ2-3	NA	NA	CATIPTGNFDTDTQYF	TGTGCCACCATACCCACAGGGAACTTCGACACAGATACGCAGTATTTT
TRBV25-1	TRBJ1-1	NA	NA	CASSDWGDSSLSIEAFF	TGTGCCAGCAGTGATTGGGGGGATTCCTCCTTGAGCATTGAAGCTTTCTTT
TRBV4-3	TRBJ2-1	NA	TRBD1	CASSHVQGNEQFF	TGCGCCAGCAGCCACGTACAGGGGAATGAGCAGTTCTTC
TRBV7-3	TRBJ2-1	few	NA	CASSLNGELGYNEQFF	TGTGCCAGCAGCTTAAACGGGGAGCTGGGCTACAATGAGCAGTTCTTC
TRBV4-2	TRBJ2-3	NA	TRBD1	CASSQGDRPPDTQYF	TGTGCCAGCAGCCAAGGGGACAGGCCCCCAGATACGCAGTATTTT
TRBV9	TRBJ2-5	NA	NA	CASSVSSGQGETQYF	TGTGCCAGCAGCGTCAGTTCGGGGCAGGGGGAGACCCAGTACTTC
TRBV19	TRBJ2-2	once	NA	CAIGGTLNTGELFF	TGTGCCATCGGGGGGACATTGAACACCGGGGAGCTGTTTTTT
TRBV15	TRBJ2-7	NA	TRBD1	CATSRSGTDPYEQYF	TGTGCCACCAGCAGATCCGGGACAGACCCCTACGAGCAGTACTTC
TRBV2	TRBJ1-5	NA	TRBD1	CASQGGTHQPQHF	TGTGCCAGCCAGGGGGGCACCCATCAGCCCCAGCATTTT
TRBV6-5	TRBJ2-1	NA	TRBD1	CASRGSGTGSNEQFF	TGTGCCAGCAGGGGCTCCGGGACAGGGAGCAATGAGCAGTTCTTC
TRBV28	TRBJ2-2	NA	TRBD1	CASSFGDRVAGELFF	TGTGCCAGCAGCTTTGGGGACAGGGTGGCCGGGGAGCTGTTTTTT
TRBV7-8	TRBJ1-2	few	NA	CASSRGLEGNNYGYTF	TGTGCCAGCAGCCGAGGGTTAGAGGGTAATAACTATGGCTACACCTTC
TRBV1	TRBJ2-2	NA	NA	CTSSQGGGNNTGELFF	TGCACCAGCAGCCAAGGCGGGGGGAATAACACCGGGGAGCTGTTTTTT
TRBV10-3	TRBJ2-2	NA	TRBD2	CAIRDSGTSGGANTGELFF	TGTGCCATCAGGGATTCCGGGACTAGCGGGGGAGCGAACACCGGGGAGCTGTTTTTT
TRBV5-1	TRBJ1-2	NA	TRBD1	CASRQTGPNYGYTF	TGCGCCAGCAGACAGACAGGGCCAAACTATGGCTACACCTTC
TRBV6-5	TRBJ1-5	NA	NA	CASKEGVAQPQHF	TGTGCCAGCAAAGAGGGTGTAGCTCAGCCCCAGCATTTT
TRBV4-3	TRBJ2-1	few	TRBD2	CASSRGAGLAEYNEQFF	TGCGCCAGCAGCCGGGGGGCGGGACTAGCGGAATACAATGAGCAGTTCTTC
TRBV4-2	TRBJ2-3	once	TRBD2	CASSQGAGGGGTQYF	TGTGCCAGCAGCCAAGGAGCGGGAGGGGGGGGTACGCAGTATTTT
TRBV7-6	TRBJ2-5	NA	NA	CASSLGQGYQETQYF	TGTGCCAGCAGCTTAGGCCAGGGGTACCAAGAGACCCAGTACTTC
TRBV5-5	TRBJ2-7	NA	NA	CASSLGWTALTVEQYF	TGTGCCAGCAGCTTAGGTTGGACAGCCTTAACCGTCGAGCAGTACTTC
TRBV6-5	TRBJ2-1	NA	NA	CASRPGSDSYNEQFF	TGTGCCAGCAGGCCCGGGTCTGATTCCTACAATGAGCAGTTCTTC
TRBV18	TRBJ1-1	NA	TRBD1	CASSLRQGEAEAFF	TGTGCCAGCTCACTTAGACAGGGCGAGGCTGAAGCTTTCTTT
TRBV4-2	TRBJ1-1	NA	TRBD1	CASSLTGATEAFF	TGTGCCAGCAGCCTTACAGGGGCAACTGAAGCTTTCTTT
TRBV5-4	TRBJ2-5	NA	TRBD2	CASSLRTSGGETQYF	TGTGCCAGCAGCCTTCGGACTAGCGGGGGGGAGACCCAGTACTTC
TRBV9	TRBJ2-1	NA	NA	CASSVGSSYNEQFF	TGTGCCAGCAGCGTCGGGAGCTCCTACAATGAGCAGTTCTTC
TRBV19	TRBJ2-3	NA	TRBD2	CASSVLAGGLTDTQYF	TGTGCCAGTAGTGTGCTAGCGGGAGGGCTCACAGATACGCAGTATTTT
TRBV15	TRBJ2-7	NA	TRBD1	CATSRVQGAPEQYF	TGTGCCACCAGCAGAGTCCAGGGGGCTCCCGAGCAGTACTTC
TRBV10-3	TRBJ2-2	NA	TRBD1	CAIRTGGIGELFF	TGTGCCATCAGGACAGGGGGCATCGGGGAGCTGTTTTTT
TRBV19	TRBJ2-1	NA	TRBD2	CASSKASGANEQFF	TGTGCCTCCTCAAAAGCTAGCGGGGCAAATGAGCAGTTCTTC